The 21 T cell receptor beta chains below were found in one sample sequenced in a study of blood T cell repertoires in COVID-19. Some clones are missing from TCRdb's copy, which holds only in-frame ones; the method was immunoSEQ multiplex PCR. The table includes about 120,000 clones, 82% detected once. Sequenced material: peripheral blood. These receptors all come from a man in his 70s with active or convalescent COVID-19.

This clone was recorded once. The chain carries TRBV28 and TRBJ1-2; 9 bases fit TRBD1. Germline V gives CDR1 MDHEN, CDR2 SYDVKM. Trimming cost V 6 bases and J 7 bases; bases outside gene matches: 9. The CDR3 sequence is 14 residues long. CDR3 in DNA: TGTGCCAGCAGGGAACAGGGGGCGCCTAGTGGCTACACCTTC. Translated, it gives CASREQGAPSGYTF.

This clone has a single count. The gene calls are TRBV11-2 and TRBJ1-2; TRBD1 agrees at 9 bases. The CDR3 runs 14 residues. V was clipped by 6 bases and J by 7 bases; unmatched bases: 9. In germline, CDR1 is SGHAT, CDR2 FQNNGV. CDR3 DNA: TGTGCCAGCAGACCACCGGGACAGGGCTCTGGCTACACCTTC. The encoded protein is CASRPPGQGSGYTF.

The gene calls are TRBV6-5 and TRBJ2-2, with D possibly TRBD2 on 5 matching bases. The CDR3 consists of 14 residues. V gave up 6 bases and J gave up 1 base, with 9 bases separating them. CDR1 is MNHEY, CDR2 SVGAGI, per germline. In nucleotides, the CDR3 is TGTGCCAGCAGGAGAGCGGAGAACACCGGGGAGCTGTTTTTT. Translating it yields CASRRAENTGELFF.

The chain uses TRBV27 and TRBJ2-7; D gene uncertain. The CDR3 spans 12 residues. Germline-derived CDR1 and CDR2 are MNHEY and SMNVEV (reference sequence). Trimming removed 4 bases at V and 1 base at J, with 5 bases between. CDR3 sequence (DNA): TGTGCCAGCAGTTCCCCATCCTACGAGCAGTACTTC. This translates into CASSSPSYEQYF.

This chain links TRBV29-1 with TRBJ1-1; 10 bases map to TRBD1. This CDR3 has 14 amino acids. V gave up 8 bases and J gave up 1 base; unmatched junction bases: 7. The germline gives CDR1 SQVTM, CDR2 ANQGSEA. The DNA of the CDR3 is TGCAGCACCGACAGGGGGCATCAGAACACTGAAGCTTTCTTT. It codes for CSTDRGHQNTEAFF.

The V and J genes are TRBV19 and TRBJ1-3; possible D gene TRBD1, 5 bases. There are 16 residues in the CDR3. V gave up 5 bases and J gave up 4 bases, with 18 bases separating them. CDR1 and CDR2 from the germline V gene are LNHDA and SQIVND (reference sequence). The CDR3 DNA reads TGTGCCAGTAGTCCTGGAGGGGCTGAAATCGGAAACACCATATATTTT. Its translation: CASSPGGAEIGNTIYF.

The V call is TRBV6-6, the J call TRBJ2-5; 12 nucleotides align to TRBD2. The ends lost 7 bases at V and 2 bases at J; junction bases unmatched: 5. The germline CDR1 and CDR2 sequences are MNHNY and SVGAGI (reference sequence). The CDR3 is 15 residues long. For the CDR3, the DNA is TGTGCCAGCACTAAAACTAGCGGGAGGCAAGAGACCCAGTACTTC. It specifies CASTKTSGRQETQYF.

The CDR3 region is CASSYSEGSSGKLFF. As DNA, the CDR3 is TGTGCCAGCAGTTACTCAGAGGGCTCCTCGGGAAAACTGTTTTTT. The V gene is TRBV6-2 or TRBV6-3, the J gene TRBJ1-4; D not resolved. CDR3 length: 15 residues. CDR1 is MNHEY and CDR2 is SVGEGT in the germline V gene. Trimming cost V 0 bases and J 10 bases, with 15 bases left between them.

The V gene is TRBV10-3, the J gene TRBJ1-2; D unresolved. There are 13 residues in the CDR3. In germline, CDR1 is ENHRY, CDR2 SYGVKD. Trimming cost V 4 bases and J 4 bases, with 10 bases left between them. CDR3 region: CAISVSGIYGYTF. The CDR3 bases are TGTGCCATCAGTGTTTCCGGGATCTATGGCTACACCTTC.

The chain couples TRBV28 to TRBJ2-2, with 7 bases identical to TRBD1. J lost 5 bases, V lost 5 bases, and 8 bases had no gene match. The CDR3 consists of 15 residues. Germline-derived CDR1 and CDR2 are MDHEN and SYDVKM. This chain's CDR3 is CASSRRQGKTGELFF. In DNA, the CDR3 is TGTGCCAGCAGTAGAAGACAGGGAAAAACCGGGGAGCTGTTTTTT.

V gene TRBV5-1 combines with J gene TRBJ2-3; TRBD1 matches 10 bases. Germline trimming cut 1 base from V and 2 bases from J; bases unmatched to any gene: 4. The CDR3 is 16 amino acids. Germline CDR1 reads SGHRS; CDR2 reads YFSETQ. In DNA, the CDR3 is TGCGCCAGCAGCTTGCGGGACAGGGGACCCACAGATACGCAGTATTTT. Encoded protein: CASSLRDRGPTDTQYF.

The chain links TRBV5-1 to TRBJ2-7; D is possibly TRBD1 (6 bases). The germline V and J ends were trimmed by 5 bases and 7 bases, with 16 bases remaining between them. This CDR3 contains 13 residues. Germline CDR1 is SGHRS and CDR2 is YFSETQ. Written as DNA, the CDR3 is TGCGCCAGCAGGACAGGAGACTCGGGGGAGCAGTACTTC. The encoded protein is CASRTGDSGEQYF.

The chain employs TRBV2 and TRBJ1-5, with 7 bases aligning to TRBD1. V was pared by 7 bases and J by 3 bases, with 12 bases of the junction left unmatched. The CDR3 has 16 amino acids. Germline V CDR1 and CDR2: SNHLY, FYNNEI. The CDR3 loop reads CASILDRAVSNQPQHF. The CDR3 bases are TGTGCCAGCATTCTCGACAGGGCAGTATCCAATCAGCCCCAGCATTTT.

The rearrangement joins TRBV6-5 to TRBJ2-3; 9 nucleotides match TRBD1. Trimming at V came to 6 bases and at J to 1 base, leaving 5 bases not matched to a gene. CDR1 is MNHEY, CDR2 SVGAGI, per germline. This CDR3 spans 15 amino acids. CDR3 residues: CASSPGQGGTDTQYF. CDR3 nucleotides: TGTGCCAGCAGCCCGGGACAGGGAGGCACAGATACGCAGTATTTT.

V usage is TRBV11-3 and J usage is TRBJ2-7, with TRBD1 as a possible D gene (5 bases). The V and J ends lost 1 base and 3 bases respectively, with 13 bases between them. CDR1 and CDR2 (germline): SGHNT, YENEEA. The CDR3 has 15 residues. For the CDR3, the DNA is TGTGCCAGCAGCTTAGTCGGCCAGGGTAACTACGAGCAGTACTTC. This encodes CASSLVGQGNYEQYF.

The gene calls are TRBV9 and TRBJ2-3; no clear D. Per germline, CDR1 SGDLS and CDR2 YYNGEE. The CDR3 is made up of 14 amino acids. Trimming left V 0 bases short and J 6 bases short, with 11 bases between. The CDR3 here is CASSVAGGPDTQYF. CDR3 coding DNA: TGTGCCAGCAGCGTAGCGGGTGGTCCGGATACGCAGTATTTT.

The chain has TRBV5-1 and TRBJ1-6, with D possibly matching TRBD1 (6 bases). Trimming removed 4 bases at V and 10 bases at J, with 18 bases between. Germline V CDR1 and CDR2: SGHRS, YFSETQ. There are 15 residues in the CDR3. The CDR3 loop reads CASSVDRSLNSPLHF. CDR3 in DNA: TGCGCCAGCAGCGTAGACAGGTCTCTGAACTCACCCCTCCACTTT.

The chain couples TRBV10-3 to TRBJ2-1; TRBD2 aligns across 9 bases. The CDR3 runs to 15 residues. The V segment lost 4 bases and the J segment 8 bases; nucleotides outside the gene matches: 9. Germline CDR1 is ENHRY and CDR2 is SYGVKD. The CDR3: CAISAGGRAVDEQFF. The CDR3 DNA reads TGTGCCATCAGTGCGGGCGGGAGGGCCGTCGATGAGCAGTTCTTC.

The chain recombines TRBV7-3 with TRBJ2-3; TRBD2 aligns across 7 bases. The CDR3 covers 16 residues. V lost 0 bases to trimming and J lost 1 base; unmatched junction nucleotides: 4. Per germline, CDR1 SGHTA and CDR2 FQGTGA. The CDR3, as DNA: TGTGCCAGCAGCTTAACGACCGCGGGGGGCACAGATACGCAGTATTTT. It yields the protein CASSLTTAGGTDTQYF.

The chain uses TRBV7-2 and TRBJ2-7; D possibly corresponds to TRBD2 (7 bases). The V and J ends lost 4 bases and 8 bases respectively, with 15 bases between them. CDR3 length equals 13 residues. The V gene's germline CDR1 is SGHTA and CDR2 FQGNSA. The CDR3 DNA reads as TGTGCCAGCAGCTCGTCGCGGGGGCTTCAGCAGTACTTC. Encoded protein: CASSSSRGLQQYF.

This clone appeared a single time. This chain's CDR3 is CASSLELEHNEQFF. DNA for the CDR3: TGTGCCAGCAGCTTAGAACTAGAACACAATGAGCAGTTCTTC. The chain recombines TRBV7-9 with TRBJ2-1; perhaps TRBD2 as D (5 bases). Trimming left V 1 base short and J 5 bases short, with 9 bases between. The CDR3 consists of 14 residues. Looked up from germline, CDR1 is SEHNR and CDR2 is FQNEAQ (reference sequence). Variable domain in full (rest from reference TRBV7-9 and TRBJ2-1): DTGVSQNPRHKITKRGQNVTFRCDPISEHNRLYWYRQTLGQGPEFLTYFQNEAQLEKSRLLSDRFSAERPKGSFSTLEIQRTEQGDSAMYLCASSLELEHNEQFFGPGTRLTVL.